Presented here are 13 T cell receptor beta chains from one specimen sequenced in a study of graft-versus-host responses after intestinal transplantation. The data were produced by immunoSEQ multiplex PCR, yet TCRdb's version contains in-frame clones alone and is incomplete. Seen here are about 90,000 clones, about 95% observed once, and the top ten hold roughly 0.2%. These receptors have no identified antigens. The sequencing here drew on unstimulated CD4+ T cells sorted from spleen or lymph node cells, taken before transplant. All receptors derive from a human donor who was the organ donor for an intestinal transplant.

The chain recombines TRBV28 with TRBJ1-5; D is unclear. V lost 6 bases and J lost 7, with 13 bases in between. The CDR3 extends over 13 amino acids. Germline V gene data show CDR1 as MDHEN and CDR2 as SYDVKM. CDR3 bases: TGTGCCAGCAGCGGTCGAGGTCAGCAGCCCCAGCATTTT. Its protein is CASSGRGQQPQHF. Drawing the rest from reference TRBV28 and TRBJ1-5, the complete variable domain is DVKVTQSSRYLVKRTGEKVFLECVQDMDHENMFWYRQDPGLGLRLIYFSYDVKMKEKGDIPEGYSVSREKKERFSLILESASTNQTSMYLCASSGRGQQPQHFGDGTRLSIL.

This rearrangement joins TRBV28 to TRBJ1-2, with TRBD1 matching 10 bases. After removal of 7 bases from V and 4 bases from J, the junction contained 15 bases not matched to a gene. The CDR3 has 17 amino acids. From germline, CDR1 is MDHEN and CDR2 SYDVKM. The CDR3 DNA follows: TGTGCCAGCAACACAATTAGGGGACAGGGGAGAGGCTATGGCTACACCTTC. It yields the protein CASNTIRGQGRGYGYTF.

J is TRBJ1-2 and V is TRBV10-3, with D possibly TRBD1 on 6 matching bases. Trimming pared 3 bases from V and 5 bases from J, leaving 25 bases between. Germline CDR1 reads ENHRY; CDR2 reads SYGVKD. There are 18 residues in the CDR3. The CDR3 DNA reads as TGTGCCATCAGTGATCCCGGACAGTCGAAACCTACTATTTATGGCTACACCTTC. Translating gives CAISDPGQSKPTIYGYTF.

The sample holds one count of this clone. The chain combines TRBV5-1 with TRBJ2-5; D is ambiguous. CDR1 is SGHRS and CDR2 is YFSETQ in the germline V gene. Trimming removed 2 bases from V and 1 base from J, with 0 bases in between. The CDR3 has 11 residues. The CDR3 coding sequence is TGCGCCAGCAGCTTCCAAGAGACCCAGTACTTC. This gives the protein CASSFQETQYF.

This clone showed up just once. Compared with germline, one end of the junction differs, possibly owing to a read error. V and J are TRBV7-3 and TRBJ1-6; no clear D. CDR1 and CDR2 from the germline V gene are SGHTA and FQGTGA. The CDR3 consists of 13 residues. Here the CDR3 reads CAGSLTAGSPLHF. The CDR3 DNA reads as TGTGCCGGCAGCTTAACAGCGGGCTCACCCCTCCACTTT.

The rearrangement links TRBV7-3 to TRBJ2-1; 10 nucleotides match TRBD2. With V trimmed by 0 bases and J by 3 bases, 14 bases remained unmatched. Germline V gene data show CDR1 as SGHTA and CDR2 as FQGTGA. The CDR3 has 20 amino acids. The CDR3 here is CASSLTTSGARIKNYNEQFF. The CDR3 region has the DNA TGTGCCAGCAGCTTAACAACTAGCGGGGCTCGTATAAAGAACTACAATGAGCAGTTCTTC.

The chain links TRBV5-4 to TRBJ1-5; 7 bases map to TRBD1. Germline V gives CDR1 SGHNT, CDR2 YYREEE (reference sequence). This CDR3 has 14 residues. With 0 bases clipped from V and 8 bases from J, the junction kept 5 bases outside the gene matches. The CDR3 nucleotides are TGTGCCAGCAGCTTGGACAGGGGAGTGGAGCCCCAGCATTTT. Amino acids: CASSLDRGVEPQHF.

The chain combines TRBV6-4 with TRBJ2-1; 10 bases line up with TRBD2. The junction had 1 base not matched to a gene; V was cut back by 5 bases and J by 6 bases. Germline V gives CDR1 MRHNA, CDR2 SNTAGT. This CDR3 is 13 amino acids long. CDR3 in DNA: TGTGCCAGCAGTCGACTAGCGGGCAATGAGCAGTTCTTC. Amino acid sequence: CASSRLAGNEQFF.

V is TRBV5-1 and J is TRBJ2-5; 7 nucleotides agree with TRBD2. The CDR3 has 15 residues. The junction had 3 bases not matched to a gene; V was cut back by 0 bases and J by 1 base. The germline CDR1 and CDR2 sequences are SGHRS and YFSETQ. In DNA, the CDR3 is TGCGCCAGCAGCTTGGCCGGGGGGTTCCAAGAGACCCAGTACTTC. This translates into CASSLAGGFQETQYF.

Concerning this clone: An end of the junction does not agree with germline; a read error may underlie this. The chain joins TRBV7-7 to TRBJ1-5; D remains ambiguous. The CDR3 covers 17 residues. Germline lookup yields CDR1 SSHAT and CDR2 FNYEAQ (reference sequence). CDR3 loop: CASSLKGSSYSNQPQHF. The CDR3, as DNA: TGTGCTAGCAGCTTAAAAGGTAGCAGCTATAGCAATCAGCCCCAGCATTTT.

This chain uses TRBV29-1 with TRBJ1-2; possibly TRBD1 for D (6 bases). Deletions cut 1 base from V and 7 bases from J, with 13 bases between. Germline V gene sequence: CDR1 SQVTM, CDR2 ANQGSEA. The CDR3 spans 13 residues. CDR3 nucleotide sequence: TGCAGCGTTGAAGGCCAGGGGATCTCTGGCTACACCTTC. Its translation: CSVEGQGISGYTF.

V and J are TRBV2 and TRBJ2-1; D is perhaps TRBD1 or TRBD2 (5 bases each). The V and J ends lost 6 bases and 4 bases respectively, with 13 bases between them. CDR1 SNHLY and CDR2 FYNNEI come from the germline V gene. This CDR3 has 14 amino acids. CDR3 DNA: TGTGCCAGCAGAGGGGACGGGGCGTACAATGAGCAGTTCTTC. Encoded protein: CASRGDGAYNEQFF.

In regard to this clone: Distinct nucleotide sequences in the sample also encode this CDR3. The V gene is TRBV5-1, the J gene TRBJ1-2; tentative D call: TRBD1 (5 bases). Germline V gives CDR1 SGHRS, CDR2 YFSETQ. The CDR3 loop spans 16 amino acids. V shed 0 bases and J shed 3 bases, with 15 bases lying between them. The CDR3 DNA follows: TGCGCCAGCAGCTTGGGTTCGGCAGGGAATGACTATGGCTACACCTTC. It translates to CASSLGSAGNDYGYTF.